The 27 T cell receptor beta chains below all came from one sample that was sequenced in a study of T-cell reconstitution after alpha-beta-depleted transplantation in children (TCRdb year 2016). The method was PCR. The run used an Illumina HiSeq 2500. TCR libraries were prepared with molecular barcoding, using unique molecular identifiers to normalize TCRbeta repertoire quantification. TCRdb trimmed the raw reads at Q25, called clones with MiXCR and kept productive beta chains. Rows with a matching CDR3 protein are joined into one entry that keeps the most common DNA and genes. The sample table contains hundreds of thousands of distinct CDR3 sequences; only one count was recorded for around 17% of them. The ten largest clones take up under 1.2% of the sample. Sample: PBMCs from the stem cell graft donor, taken from the stem cell graft. The receptors were sampled from a human donor who donated a stem cell graft to a child with acute myeloid leukemia.

As to this clonotype: This could be a read error, since a much larger clone is one nucleotide away. V and J are TRBV6-1 and TRBJ1-2, with D unresolved. V was cut by 11 bases and J by 0 bases, with 19 bases left in between. The CDR3 totals 15 residues. Germline V gene sequence: CDR1 MNHNS, CDR2 SASEGT. In DNA, the CDR3 is TGTGCCTGCATCCCCGACGGGAGAGCTAACTATGGCTACACCTTC. It specifies CACIPDGRANYGYTF.

The chain combines TRBV7-9 with TRBJ2-7; 7 bases map to TRBD1. Germline values: CDR1 SEHNR, CDR2 FQNEAQ (reference sequence). Losses at the gene ends were 2 bases for V and 5 bases for J; bases not matched to a gene: 3. The CDR3 length is 13 residues. CDR3 coding DNA: TGTGCCAGCAGCTTAAGACAGGGCAACGAGCAGTACTTC. Protein: CASSLRQGNEQYF.

This clonotype was observed a handful of times. V usage is TRBV6-5 and J usage is TRBJ2-2, with D possibly TRBD1 on 5 matching bases. The length of the CDR3 is 16 residues. V shed 0 bases and J shed 4 bases, with 12 bases lying between them. Germline V gives CDR1 MNHEY, CDR2 SVGAGI. The CDR3 sequence: CASSYSRSRATGELFF. The CDR3 coding sequence is TGTGCCAGCAGTTACTCGAGATCCAGGGCCACCGGGGAGCTGTTTTTT.

Ten or more counts support this clonotype. The chain combines TRBV29-1 with TRBJ2-5; weak D call: TRBD2 (6 bases). Trimming left V 0 bases short and J 13 bases short, with 18 bases between. This CDR3 region has 13 residues. Germline lookup yields CDR1 SQVTM and CDR2 ANQGSEA. CDR3 DNA sequence: TGCAGCGTTGAAGACGGAGGGCTCTCTTCACTGTACTTC. Its protein product is CSVEDGGLSSLYF. Filled out from reference TRBV29-1 and TRBJ2-5, the complete variable domain reads SAVISQKPSRDICQRGTSLTIQCQVDSQVTMMFWYRQQPGQSLTLIATANQGSEATYESGFVIDKFPISRPNLTFSTLTVSNMSPEDSSIYLCSVEDGGLSSLYFGPGTRLLVL.

This clonotype has more than one count but fewer than ten. The DNA of the CDR3 is TGTGCCAGCAGTTACTCGGGGGGCAGCCTTAATGAAAAACTGTTTTTT. Amino acids: CASSYSGGSLNEKLFF. This chain links TRBV6-5 with TRBJ1-4, with D perhaps matching TRBD1 (6 bases). The CDR3 is made up of 16 amino acids. Trimming pared 0 bases from V and 4 bases from J, leaving 12 bases between. Germline CDR1 reads MNHEY; CDR2 reads SVGAGI.

As regards this clonotype: Germline is not matched at one junction end, which may reflect a read error. Here the CDR3 reads CASTPGQNPGELFF. Here the CDR3 DNA reads TGTGCCAGCACTCCGGGACAGAACCCCGGGGAGCTGTTTTTT. The chain recombines TRBV6-1 with TRBJ2-2, with 7 bases identical to TRBD1. The CDR3 has 14 amino acids. Per the germline V gene, CDR1 is MNHNS and CDR2 is SASEGT.

The V gene is TRBV11-3, the J gene TRBJ2-7, with 12 bases that match TRBD1. Trimming cost V 5 bases and J 3 bases; bases outside gene matches: 2. CDR3 length equals 14 residues. Per germline, CDR1 SGHNT and CDR2 YENEEA. CDR3 amino acids: CASSGTGGFYEQYF. The CDR3, as DNA: TGTGCCAGCAGCGGGACAGGGGGCTTCTACGAGCAGTACTTC.

The chain is built from TRBV9 and TRBJ1-5, with D possibly TRBD1 on 5 matching bases. The CDR3 runs to 17 residues. Germline CDR1 reads SGDLS; CDR2 reads YYNGEE. Trimming removed 3 bases from V and 2 bases from J, with 18 bases in between. CDR3 sequence (DNA): TGTGCCAGCAGCGCCGACCCCCAGGGCTTCGGCAATCAGCCCCAGCATTTT. It yields the protein CASSADPQGFGNQPQHF.

This clonotype showed up just a few times. This rearrangement joins TRBV28 to TRBJ1-6; 10 nucleotides agree with TRBD1. Unmatched junction bases numbered 17, after V lost 6 bases and J lost 6 bases. CDR3 length: 19 residues. CDR1 and CDR2 from the germline V gene are MDHEN and SYDVKM. The CDR3, as DNA: TGTGCCAGCAGCGGGTGGGACAGGGGCGTCAGACGTGCTAATTCACCCCTCCACTTT. It yields the protein CASSGWDRGVRRANSPLHF.

This clonotype appeared once. The gene calls are TRBV3-1 and TRBJ2-7; no definite D call. The CDR3 totals 13 residues. CDR1 LGHDT and CDR2 YNNKEL come from the germline V gene (reference sequence). Trimming pared 0 bases from V and 3 bases from J, leaving 6 bases between. In DNA, the CDR3 is TGTGCCAGCAGCCAAGATCATGGCTACGAGCAGTACTTC. It encodes CASSQDHGYEQYF.

This chain connects TRBV28 to TRBJ1-5, with D hard to call. Germline V gene data show CDR1 as MDHEN and CDR2 as SYDVKM. The CDR3 is 15 residues long. V lost 7 bases and J 0 bases, leaving 13 bases between the germline ends. The CDR3 DNA reads as TGTGCCAGCACCCCGGCAGACTTTAGCAATCAGCCCCAGCATTTT. This gives the protein CASTPADFSNQPQHF.

V and J are TRBV3-1 and TRBJ2-2; 9 bases are shared with TRBD2. Germline V gives CDR1 LGHDT, CDR2 YNNKEL (reference sequence). The junction had 5 bases not matched to a gene; V was cut back by 4 bases and J by 5 bases. The CDR3 has 15 residues. The DNA of the CDR3 is TGTGCCAGCAGCCTGACTAGCGGCCCTACCGGGGAGCTGTTTTTT. This codes for CASSLTSGPTGELFF.

V gene TRBV7-9 combines with J gene TRBJ2-7; the match to TRBD1 covers 9 bases. Germline lookup yields CDR1 SEHNR and CDR2 FQNEAQ (reference sequence). The CDR3 contains 15 residues. The V segment lost 5 bases and the J segment 3 bases; nucleotides outside the gene matches: 8. This CDR3 reads CASSLRDRAIYEQYF. CDR3 DNA: TGTGCCAGCAGCCTTCGGGACAGGGCCATCTACGAGCAGTACTTC. The whole variable domain, remainder taken from reference TRBV7-9 and TRBJ2-7, is DTGVSQNPRHKITKRGQNVTFRCDPISEHNRLYWYRQTLGQGPEFLTYFQNEAQLEKSRLLSDRFSAERPKGSFSTLEIQRTEQGDSAMYLCASSLRDRAIYEQYFGPGTRLTVT.

This clonotype has more than one count but fewer than ten. The chain carries TRBV12-3 or TRBV12-4 and TRBJ1-5; D is unresolved. This CDR3 has 15 residues. V gave up 2 bases and J gave up 0 bases, with 8 bases separating them. This CDR3 reads CASSLISDSNQPQHF. The CDR3 DNA sequence: TGTGCCAGCAGTTTAATATCGGATAGCAATCAGCCCCAGCATTTT.

A few counts support this clonotype. This rearrangement joins TRBV5-1 to TRBJ1-2; no reliable D call. V was cut by 1 base and J by 4 bases, with 11 bases left in between. CDR1 is SGHRS, CDR2 YFSETQ, per germline. CDR3 length: 14 residues. The CDR3 protein is CASSLSVTTYGYTF. The CDR3, as DNA: TGCGCCAGCAGCTTGTCAGTGACAACCTATGGCTACACCTTC.

The sample holds many counts of this clonotype. The rearrangement joins TRBV20-1 to TRBJ2-3; 9 nucleotides match TRBD1. Germline loops: CDR1 DFQATT, CDR2 SNEGSKA (reference sequence). The length of the CDR3 is 15 residues. The V segment lost 4 bases and the J segment 3 bases; nucleotides outside the gene matches: 8. CDR3 residues: CSATTGGEGTDTQYF. CDR3 sequence (DNA): TGCAGTGCTACTACAGGGGGCGAAGGGACAGATACGCAGTATTTT.

This clonotype has a handful of counts. The chain carries TRBV7-2 and TRBJ2-1, with 10 bases aligning to TRBD2. V was clipped by 5 bases and J by 4 bases; unmatched bases: 8. The CDR3 is made up of 16 amino acids. Germline CDR1 SGHTA, CDR2 FQGNSA. CDR3 DNA: TGTGCCAGCAGCCCACCGGGACTAGCGTATTACAATGAGCAGTTCTTC. Translation: CASSPPGLAYYNEQFF.

This clonotype was counted many times. The genes are TRBV20-1 and TRBJ1-4, with D perhaps matching TRBD1 (6 bases). CDR3 length: 15 amino acids. V lost 5 bases and J 3 bases, leaving 16 bases between the germline ends. Looked up from germline, CDR1 is DFQATT and CDR2 is SNEGSKA (reference sequence). In nucleotides, the CDR3 is TGCAGTGCTGGCAAAGAGGGGGTCTCTAATGAAAAACTGTTTTTT. It translates to CSAGKEGVSNEKLFF.

The genes are TRBV25-1 and TRBJ1-1, with D maybe TRBD1 (5 bases). The CDR3 has 14 amino acids. Germline CDR1 and CDR2: MGHDK and SYGVNS. The V end lost 1 base, the J end lost 4 bases, and 10 bases lay between the germline ends. This chain's CDR3 is CASSESGGFTEAFF. In DNA, the CDR3 is TGTGCCAGCAGTGAATCCGGGGGATTCACTGAAGCTTTCTTT. Full variable domain (missing parts from reference TRBV25-1 and TRBJ1-1): EADIYQTPRYLVIGTGKKITLECSQTMGHDKMYWYQQDPGMELHLIHYSYGVNSTEKGDLSSESTVSRIRTEHFPLTLESARPSHTSQYLCASSESGGFTEAFFGQGTRLTVV.

This clonotype was seen at least ten times. The chain carries TRBV7-2 and TRBJ1-6, with unresolved D. V dropped 3 bases and J dropped 7 bases, with 10 bases sitting between them. The germline CDR1 and CDR2 sequences are SGHTA and FQGNSA. This CDR3 region has 14 residues. CDR3 amino acids: CASSFRPPNSPLHF. The DNA for the CDR3 is TGTGCCAGCAGCTTCCGCCCCCCAAATTCACCCCTCCACTTT.

The table lists this clonotype with many counts. The chain uses TRBV20-1 and TRBJ2-7; D remains ambiguous. The CDR3 extends over 13 amino acids. Deletions cut 5 bases from V and 3 bases from J, with 14 bases between. Germline V gene data show CDR1 as DFQATT and CDR2 as SNEGSKA (reference sequence). CDR3: CSAAPPDLYEQYF. DNA of the CDR3: TGCAGTGCTGCTCCCCCCGACCTCTACGAGCAGTACTTC.

This clonotype was seen a few times. This chain's CDR3 is CASSFSWTEWGSTEAFF. The CDR3 DNA reads as TGCGCCAGCAGTTTCTCCTGGACGGAATGGGGCAGCACTGAAGCTTTCTTT. The rearrangement uses TRBV5-1 and TRBJ1-1; maybe TRBD1 (5 bases). Trimming pared 5 bases from V and 4 bases from J, leaving 24 bases between. Looked up from germline, CDR1 is SGHRS and CDR2 is YFSETQ. The CDR3 loop spans 17 amino acids.

Many counts were recorded for this clonotype. The chain recombines TRBV20-1 with TRBJ1-3, with 9 bases that match TRBD1. The trim removed 6 bases at V and 2 bases at J, leaving 5 bases unmatched. The CDR3 has 14 residues. The V gene's germline CDR1 is DFQATT and CDR2 SNEGSKA (reference sequence). For the CDR3, the DNA is TGCAGTGCACCGGACAGGGGCACTGGAAACACCATATATTTT. It specifies CSAPDRGTGNTIYF.

This clonotype was seen a few times. CDR3 protein: CAWSRPGQQETQYF. Written as DNA, the CDR3 is TGTGCCTGGAGCCGACCGGGACAGCAAGAGACCCAGTACTTC. V and J are TRBV30 and TRBJ2-5, with TRBD1 identical over 7 bases. Germline trimming cut 3 bases from V and 2 bases from J; bases unmatched to any gene: 6. This CDR3 spans 14 amino acids. In germline, CDR1 is GTSNPN, CDR2 SVGIG (reference sequence).

This clonotype was counted a few times. The chain is built from TRBV12-3 or TRBV12-4 and TRBJ2-3; TRBD2 agrees at 8 bases. V lost 8 bases and J lost 4; bases outside the gene matches: 20. There are 18 residues in the CDR3. The CDR3 region is CASCSGLGWDGSPDTQYF. In nucleotides, the CDR3 is TGTGCCAGCTGCTCGGGACTAGGATGGGACGGCAGCCCAGATACGCAGTATTTT.

A word on this clonotype: A read error may explain this, as a much larger clone is one base away. V usage is TRBV6-1 and J usage is TRBJ2-7; 7 nucleotides align to TRBD1. CDR1 is MNHNS and CDR2 is SASEGT in the germline V gene. The CDR3 runs 15 residues. The CDR3 region has the DNA TGTGCCAGCAGTGCCCAGGGGGTCCTTGACTACGGGCAGTACGTC. Its protein is CASSAQGVLDYGQYV.

This clonotype appeared many times. The rearrangement uses TRBV24-1 and TRBJ2-1; D is unresolved. This CDR3 region has 12 residues. V was clipped by 1 base and J by 9 bases, with 6 bases between them. The germline gives CDR1 KGHDR, CDR2 SFDVKD. The DNA for the CDR3 is TGTGCCACCAGTGATTTTGAAGGTGAGCAGTTCTTC. This encodes CATSDFEGEQFF.